This is a list of T cell receptor beta chains from one sample in a study of cytomegalovirus exposure and HLA in healthy donors. Profiling relied on immunoSEQ multiplex PCR, and the TCRdb table lists in-frame clones only, not all of them. The sample yields about 200,000 clones, 70% to 80% seen once. The sample was PBMCs. Source of these receptors: a girl between 5 and 17 years old in good health and CMV-seropositive. The CDR3 runs from the conserved cysteine through the conserved F or W. Fields, in order: D gene, J gene, clone size, V gene, CDR3 DNA, CDR3 protein. The D gene is left open where the match is weak. Clone size is stated in some rows and not others, as once, few, many or a class when expanded.

d_call: TRBD2
j_call: TRBJ2-7
clone_size: -
v_call: TRBV5-4
cdr3_nt: TGTGCCAGCAGCTTGGCCTCTAGCGGGGGCGAGCAGTACTTC
cdr3_aa: CASSLASSGGEQYF

d_call: TRBD1
j_call: TRBJ2-5
clone_size: -
v_call: TRBV11-3
cdr3_nt: TGTGCCAGCACCCCAGAGGACAGGTCAGGGCAAGAGACCCAGTACTTC
cdr3_aa: CASTPEDRSGQETQYF

d_call: -
j_call: TRBJ2-1
clone_size: -
v_call: TRBV18
cdr3_nt: TGTGCCAGCTTCGGGACAACGAGGATCAATGAGCAGTTCTTC
cdr3_aa: CASFGTTRINEQFF

d_call: -
j_call: TRBJ2-2
clone_size: -
v_call: TRBV15
cdr3_nt: TGTGCCACCAGTCTGTATACCGGGGAGCTGTTTTTT
cdr3_aa: CATSLYTGELFF

d_call: -
j_call: TRBJ2-2
clone_size: few
v_call: TRBV4-3
cdr3_nt: TGCGCCAGCAGCCAAGGAAGTGTCAGAGGGTTCACCGGGGAGCTGTTTTTT
cdr3_aa: CASSQGSVRGFTGELFF

d_call: TRBD2
j_call: TRBJ2-7
clone_size: -
v_call: TRBV13
cdr3_nt: TGTGCCAGCAGCCTTGGGTGGGGCGGGGGTGACTACGAGCAGTACTTC
cdr3_aa: CASSLGWGGGDYEQYF

d_call: TRBD1
j_call: TRBJ1-5
clone_size: -
v_call: TRBV25-1
cdr3_nt: TGTGCCAGCAGCGGGACAGGGAGCAATCAGCCCCAGCATTTT
cdr3_aa: CASSGTGSNQPQHF

d_call: -
j_call: TRBJ2-7
clone_size: -
v_call: TRBV6-5
cdr3_nt: TGTGCCAGCACACCCGACAGGATATCCTACGAGCAGTACTTC
cdr3_aa: CASTPDRISYEQYF

d_call: -
j_call: TRBJ1-1
clone_size: once
v_call: TRBV25-1
cdr3_nt: TGTGCCAGCAGGTCAGGGTCTGCATTGAACACTGAAGCTTTCTTT
cdr3_aa: CASRSGSALNTEAFF

d_call: TRBD2
j_call: TRBJ2-7
clone_size: -
v_call: TRBV7-2
cdr3_nt: TGTGCCAGCGGGGCCTTCGGCGGGGGGGCAAACTACGAGCAGTACTTC
cdr3_aa: CASGAFGGGANYEQYF

d_call: -
j_call: TRBJ2-7
clone_size: -
v_call: TRBV6-4
cdr3_nt: TGTGCCAGCAGGCCCACCAGGGACGAGCAGTACTTC
cdr3_aa: CASRPTRDEQYF

d_call: -
j_call: TRBJ1-1
clone_size: few
v_call: TRBV6-5
cdr3_nt: TGTGCCAGCAGTTACTCGGCAGATTTAAACACTGAAGCTTTCTTT
cdr3_aa: CASSYSADLNTEAFF

d_call: TRBD2
j_call: TRBJ2-2
clone_size: -
v_call: TRBV5-1
cdr3_nt: TGCGCCAGCAGCTTGGCCTGGACTAGCGGGAGGAACACCGGGGAGCTGTTTTTT
cdr3_aa: CASSLAWTSGRNTGELFF

d_call: -
j_call: TRBJ1-5
clone_size: -
v_call: TRBV19
cdr3_nt: TGTGCCAGTAGTAGCCGGGTCGGAGATCAGCCCCAGCATTTT
cdr3_aa: CASSSRVGDQPQHF

d_call: -
j_call: TRBJ2-7
clone_size: few
v_call: TRBV5-6
cdr3_nt: TGTGCCAGCAGCTTAGGGGATCTTGCCGAGCAGTACTTC
cdr3_aa: CASSLGDLAEQYF

d_call: TRBD1
j_call: TRBJ2-7
clone_size: -
v_call: TRBV2
cdr3_nt: TGTGCCAGCACCATGGGACAGGGGATCGAGCAGTACTTC
cdr3_aa: CASTMGQGIEQYF